The rows below give T cell receptor beta chains drawn from one sample of a study of T cell repertoires in cytomegalovirus infection. TCRdb redid the calling of the reads with MiXCR, one entry per CDR3 protein. The sample yields roughly 920,000 distinct CDR3 sequences, around 29% seen once. These receptors have no known antigen. The starting material was cultured CD8+ T cells from PBMCs, obtained from culture after CMV antigen stimulation. The receptors originated from a human donor in good health (CMV status not recorded). Some clones in this sample may be carry-over from other donors' samples. CDR3s include the opening cysteine and the closing phenylalanine or tryptophan. D genes are given only for firm matches. A clone size is listed for some rows: how often the clone was seen (once, few, many), or a class if it is expanded.

>TRBV7-6|-|TRBJ2-1|-
TGTGCCAGCAGCTTGGTCGCCCTCGACAATGAGCAGTTCTTC
CASSLVALDNEQFF
>TRBV7-9|-|TRBJ2-5|-
TGTGCCAGCAGCTCCTTGGACAGCAGAAGCCAAGAGACCCAGTACTTC
CASSSLDSRSQETQYF
>TRBV12-5|few|TRBJ1-6|-
TGTGCTAGTGGACCCGGGGACTATAATTCACCCCTCCACTTT
CASGPGDYNSPLHF
>TRBV19|-|TRBJ2-1|TRBD2
TGTGCCAGTAGTACGGGCCCGGGAGGTGAGCAGTTCTTC
CASSTGPGGEQFF
>TRBV6-1|-|TRBJ1-1|-
TGTGCCAGCAACCCTGTATATGACCTCAACACTGAAGCTTTCTTT
CASNPVYDLNTEAFF
>TRBV4-2|few|TRBJ1-2|TRBD1
TGTGCCAGCAGCCAAGATGGGTGGACAGGCTATGGCTACACCTTC
CASSQDGWTGYGYTF
>TRBV24-1|-|TRBJ2-1|-
TGTGCCACCAGTGACATTCGGACGCCTTACAATGAGCAGTTCTTC
CATSDIRTPYNEQFF
>TRBV19|-|TRBJ2-1|-
TGTGCCAGTAGTATCCCCACCAGAGGGGAGTACTACAATGAGCAGTTCTTC
CASSIPTRGEYYNEQFF
>TRBV12-3/TRBV12-4|many|TRBJ1-3|-
TGTGCCAGCAGTTTAGAGAGCCTCTCTGGAAACACCATATATTTT
CASSLESLSGNTIYF
>TRBV6-2/TRBV6-3|-|TRBJ2-5|TRBD2
TGTGCCAGCAGTCGATATCCTCAGCGGGGGACCCAAGAGACCCAGTACTTC
CASSRYPQRGTQETQYF
>TRBV5-4|-|TRBJ2-5|-
TGTGCCAGCAGCTTGGAACAGGAGGAGACCCAGTACTTC
CASSLEQEETQYF
>TRBV12-3/TRBV12-4|-|TRBJ1-1|-
TGTGCCAGCAGTCCTGCTGACAGGAACACTGAAGCTTTCTTT
CASSPADRNTEAFF
>TRBV19|few|TRBJ1-1|TRBD1
TGTGCCAGTAGGTTCGGACAGGGAGTTAACACTGAAGCTTTCTTT
CASRFGQGVNTEAFF
>TRBV7-6|-|TRBJ1-3|TRBD1
TGTGCCAGCAGCTCAGACAGGGGCCCTGGAAACACCATATATTTT
CASSSDRGPGNTIYF
>TRBV7-8|-|TRBJ2-7|-
TGTGCCAGCAGCTTAGGGAGCGGACTCAAACTCCTAGGCACCTACGAGCAGTACTTC
CASSLGSGLKLLGTYEQYF
>TRBV9|-|TRBJ1-1|-
TGTGCCAGCAGCGAGGGGTTTTCAAGGGTAACTGAAGCTTTCTTT
CASSEGFSRVTEAFF
>TRBV10-3|-|TRBJ1-2|-
TGTGCCATCAAAGTGGGGGTTCAAGGAAATACTAACTATGGCTACACCTTC
CAIKVGVQGNTNYGYTF
>TRBV9|many|TRBJ1-4|TRBD1
TGTGCCAGCAGCTCCCGGGACAGGGGTAATGAAAAACTGTTTTTT
CASSSRDRGNEKLFF
>TRBV12-3/TRBV12-4|-|TRBJ1-6|-
TGTGCCAGCAGTTTTGTAACCGAAAGGGAGCCGGGTTCACCCCTCCACTTT
CASSFVTEREPGSPLHF
>TRBV7-6|many|TRBJ2-2|TRBD1
TGTGCCAGCAGCTGGACAGGGGGGGCCGGGGAGCTGTTTTTT
CASSWTGGAGELFF
>TRBV6-1|few|TRBJ1-2|-
TGTGCCGGAGGACGGACAGTTAACTATGGCTACACCTTC
CAGGRTVNYGYTF
>TRBV12-3/TRBV12-4|few|TRBJ1-1|-
TGTGCCAGCAGTTTAGGTGGACTTGCCACCTTGAACACTGAAGCTTTCTTT
CASSLGGLATLNTEAFF
>TRBV7-2|many|TRBJ2-2|-
TGTGCCAGCACCGAGACCGGGGAGCTGTTTTTT
CASTETGELFF
>TRBV27|-|TRBJ2-7|-
TGTGCCAGCAGTCCAGAGACACAGGCACTTTCCTACGAGCAGTACTTC
CASSPETQALSYEQYF
>TRBV19|many|TRBJ2-1|-
TGTGCCAGCAGCCCCGACGGTAGCTCCTACAATGAGCAGTTCTTC
CASSPDGSSYNEQFF
>TRBV9|-|TRBJ1-2|-
TGTGCCAGCAGCACCCCCTTAGTGTCGGGTGGGGAAAAGGATGTTGGATCTTATGGCTACACCTTC
CASSTPLVSGGEKDVGSYGYTF
>TRBV10-3|once|TRBJ2-3|-
TGTGCCATCAGTGAATTATCTAGCACAGATACGCAGTATTTT
CAISELSSTDTQYF
>TRBV27|-|TRBJ1-5|-
TGTGCCAGCAGTGGGGGGCTAAGAAAGCCCCAGCATTTT
CASSGGLRKPQHF
>TRBV19|-|TRBJ2-6|-
TGTGCCAGTAGTAGCGTGTTCTCTGGGGCCAACGTCCTGACTTTC
CASSSVFSGANVLTF
>TRBV10-3|-|TRBJ1-5|-
TGTGCCATCAGTGAAAGCGGGGGTGACAATCAGCCCCAGCATTTT
CAISESGGDNQPQHF
>TRBV2|few|TRBJ1-5|TRBD1
TGTGCCAGCAACTCAGTCCAGGGGGCTTCTGACCAGCCCCAGCATTTT
CASNSVQGASDQPQHF
>TRBV4-1|few|TRBJ1-6|-
TGCGCCAGCAGCCAAGTTTCTTGGACACGCCATAATTCACCCCTCCACTTT
CASSQVSWTRHNSPLHF
>TRBV7-2|few|TRBJ1-5|-
TGTGCCAGCAGCCCAGGGGCCTATTATAGCAATCAGCCCCAGCATTTT
CASSPGAYYSNQPQHF
>TRBV12-3/TRBV12-4|few|TRBJ2-5|TRBD2
TGTGCCAGCAGAGATAGCGGGGGGGCCCAAGAGACCCAGTACTTC
CASRDSGGAQETQYF
>TRBV19|-|TRBJ1-2|-
TGTGTCAGTAGTAGGAGCGGGGACTACTATGGCTACACCTTC
CVSSRSGDYYGYTF
>TRBV10-3|few|TRBJ2-2|-
TGTGCCTCCAAGAGGGGAGGCGGGGAAGGGACCGGGGAGCTGTTTTTT
CASKRGGGEGTGELFF
>TRBV10-3|few|TRBJ1-2|TRBD1
TGTGCCATCAGTGAGTGGACAGGGGGCTCCTATGGCTACACCTTC
CAISEWTGGSYGYTF
>TRBV6-6|-|TRBJ2-1|TRBD1
TGTGCCAGCAGCGTCGGGACAGGGCGGCGGAATGAGCAGTTCTTC
CASSVGTGRRNEQFF
>TRBV28|-|TRBJ2-3|TRBD1
TGTGCCAGCAGTCACCCCACAGGGGCAGATACGCAGTATTTT
CASSHPTGADTQYF
>TRBV7-8|-|TRBJ2-5|-
TGTGCCAGCAGCACCCCGGGGTTCCAAGAGACCCAGTACTTC
CASSTPGFQETQYF
>TRBV7-6|many|TRBJ2-1|TRBD2
TGTGCCAGCAGCTTAGGATCGTGGGCGGGGGGGCACAATGAGCAGTTCTTC
CASSLGSWAGGHNEQFF
>TRBV27|-|TRBJ1-1|-
TGTGTCGTGGGCAGGGGCTTCCCTGAAGCTTTCTTT
CVVGRGFPEAFF
>TRBV4-1|-|TRBJ2-2|-
TGTGCCAGCAGCCAAGCCAGGGAGAACATCGGGGAGCTGTTTTTT
CASSQARENIGELFF
>TRBV20-1|few|TRBJ1-2|TRBD1
TGCAGTGCTAGATTGCCCCCGAAGGGGGCGCGGATCTATGGCTACACCTTC
CSARLPPKGARIYGYTF
>TRBV2|-|TRBJ2-1|-
TGTGCCAGCAGGGTCGACGGGGGCCCCTACAATGAGCAGTTCTTC
CASRVDGGPYNEQFF
>TRBV6-1|few|TRBJ1-5|TRBD1
TGTGCCAGCAGTCCCGGCCCCGGGACAGGCCTGCTTAGGTATAGCAATCAGCCCCAGCATTTT
CASSPGPGTGLLRYSNQPQHF